This T cell receptor (beta chain) is drawn from a study of metastatic and nonmetastatic thyroid tumors. No patient received treatment before thyroid surgery. TCRdb re-clonotyped the PCR reads through MiXCR. This sample yields about 82,000 clones, of which around an eighth are seen a single time; around 8.8% belongs to the top ten. Germline V gene data show CDR1 as SGHNT and CDR2 as YYREEE (reference sequence). The CDR3 spans 15 residues. V shed 0 bases and J shed 5 bases, with 14 bases lying between them. The chain recombines TRBV5-4 with TRBJ2-5, with D perhaps TRBD2 (6 bases). Sequenced sample: tumor tissue. This sequence was found in a female donor with papillary thyroid cancer or a benign thyroid nodule (not recorded which). Some clones in this sample may be carry-over from other donors' samples. CDR3 in DNA: TGTGCCAGCAGCTTGGCGGCTAGCGTGGGGGAGACCCAGTACTTC. Protein sequence: CASSLAASVGETQYF.